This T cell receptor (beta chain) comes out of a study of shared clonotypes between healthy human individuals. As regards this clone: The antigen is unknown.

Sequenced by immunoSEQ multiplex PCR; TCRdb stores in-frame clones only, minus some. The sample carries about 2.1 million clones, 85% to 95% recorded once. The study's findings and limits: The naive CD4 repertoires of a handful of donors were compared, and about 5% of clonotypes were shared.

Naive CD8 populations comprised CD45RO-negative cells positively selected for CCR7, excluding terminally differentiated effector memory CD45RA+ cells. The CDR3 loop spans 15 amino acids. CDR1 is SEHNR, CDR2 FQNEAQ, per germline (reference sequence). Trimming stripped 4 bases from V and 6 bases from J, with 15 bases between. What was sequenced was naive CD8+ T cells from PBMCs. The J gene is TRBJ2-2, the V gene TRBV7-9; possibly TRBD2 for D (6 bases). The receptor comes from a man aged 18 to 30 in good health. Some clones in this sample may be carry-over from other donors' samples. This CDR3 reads CASSSTSRDPGELFF. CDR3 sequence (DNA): TGTGCCAGCAGCTCAACTAGCCGAGATCCCGGGGAGCTGTTTTTT.